The entry below describes one TCR beta chain. Its specificity is not known. The record originates from a study of blood T cells in healthy people across ages. Study outcomes and limitations: A strong correlation was found between TCR beta diversity and the percentage of naive T cells. Comparison with aged donors showed that long-lived donors had more naive CD4+ cells and higher diversity.

Every donor provided roughly 10 milliliters of peripheral blood. The study isolated at least 6.5 million PBMCs from each sample. A J-beta primer mix and a sample-barcoded 5' primer were used in a second PCR of roughly 6 to 11 cycles. TCRdb analysed the 5' RACE reads with MiXCR anew, one entry per CDR3 protein. The table has about 1.4 million distinct CDR3 sequences, roughly 59% seen once. CDR3 length: 14 amino acids. From germline, CDR1 is MNHEY and CDR2 SMNVEV (reference sequence). The ends lost 7 bases at V and 9 bases at J; junction bases unmatched: 6. The sequenced sample was blood. The source is a man between 18 and 29 years old in good health. This chain connects TRBV27 to TRBJ2-1; 13 bases line up with TRBD2. The CDR3 nucleotides are TGTGCCAGCACCCGACTAGCGGGAGGAGGTGAGCAGTTCTTC. Protein sequence: CASTRLAGGGEQFF.